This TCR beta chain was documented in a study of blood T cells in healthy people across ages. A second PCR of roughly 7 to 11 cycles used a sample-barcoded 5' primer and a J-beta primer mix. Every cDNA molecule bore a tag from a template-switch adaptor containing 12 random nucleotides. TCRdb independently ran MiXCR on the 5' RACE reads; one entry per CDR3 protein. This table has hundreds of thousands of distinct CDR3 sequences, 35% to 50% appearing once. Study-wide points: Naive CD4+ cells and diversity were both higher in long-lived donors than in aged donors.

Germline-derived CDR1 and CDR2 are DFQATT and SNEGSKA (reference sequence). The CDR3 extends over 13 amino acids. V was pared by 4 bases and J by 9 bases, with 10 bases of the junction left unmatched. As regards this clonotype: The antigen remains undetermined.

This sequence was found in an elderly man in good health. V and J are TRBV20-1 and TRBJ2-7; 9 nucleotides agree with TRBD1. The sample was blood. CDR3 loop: CSAIPGQGKGQYF. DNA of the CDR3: TGCAGTGCTATCCCGGGACAGGGTAAAGGGCAGTACTTC.